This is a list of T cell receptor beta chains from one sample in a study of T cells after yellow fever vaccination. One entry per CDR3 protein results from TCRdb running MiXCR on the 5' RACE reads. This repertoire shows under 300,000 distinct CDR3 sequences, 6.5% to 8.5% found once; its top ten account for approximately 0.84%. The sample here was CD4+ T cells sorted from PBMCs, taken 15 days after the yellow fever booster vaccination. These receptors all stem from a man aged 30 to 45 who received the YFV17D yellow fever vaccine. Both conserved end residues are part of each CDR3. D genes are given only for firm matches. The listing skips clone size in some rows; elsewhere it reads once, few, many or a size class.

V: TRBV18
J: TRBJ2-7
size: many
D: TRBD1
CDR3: CASSQDRGPYEQYF
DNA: TGTGCCAGCTCACAGGACAGGGGGCCCTACGAGCAGTACTTC

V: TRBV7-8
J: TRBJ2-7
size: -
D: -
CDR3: CASSLFSQGLREQYF
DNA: TGTGCCAGCAGCTTATTTTCCCAGGGACTTCGCGAGCAGTACTTC

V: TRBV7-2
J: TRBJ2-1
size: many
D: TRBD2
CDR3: CASSSDPGLANEQFF
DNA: TGTGCCAGCAGCTCCGATCCGGGACTAGCGAATGAGCAGTTCTTC

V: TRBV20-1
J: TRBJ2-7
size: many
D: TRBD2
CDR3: CSARKGTSGSYEQYF
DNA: TGCAGTGCTAGAAAGGGGACTAGCGGGAGTTACGAGCAGTACTTC

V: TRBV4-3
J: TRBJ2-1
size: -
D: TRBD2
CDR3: CASSQVGTSGEQFF
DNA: TGCGCCAGCAGCCAAGTTGGGACTAGCGGGGAGCAGTTCTTC

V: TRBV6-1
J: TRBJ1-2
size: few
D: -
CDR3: CASRKVGGVKFYGYTF
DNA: TGTGCCAGCAGGAAAGTGGGGGGTGTCAAGTTCTACGGCTACACCTTC

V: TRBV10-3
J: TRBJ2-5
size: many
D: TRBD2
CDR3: CAIRMGLAASETQYF
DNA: TGTGCCATCAGAATGGGACTAGCGGCCAGTGAGACCCAGTACTTC

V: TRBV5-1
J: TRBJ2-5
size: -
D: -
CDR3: CASSLGAGKETQYF
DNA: TGCGCCAGCAGCTTGGGGGCAGGGAAAGAGACCCAGTACTTC

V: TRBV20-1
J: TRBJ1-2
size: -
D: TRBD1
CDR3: CSATRDSFYGYTF
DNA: TGCAGTGCTACCCGGGACAGCTTTTATGGCTACACCTTC

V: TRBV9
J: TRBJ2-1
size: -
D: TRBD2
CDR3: CASSVARTSGYNEQFF
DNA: TGTGCCAGCAGCGTTGCCCGGACTAGCGGTTACAATGAGCAGTTCTTC

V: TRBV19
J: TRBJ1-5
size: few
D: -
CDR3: CASGEIAQSNQPQHF
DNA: TGTGCCAGTGGAGAGATAGCACAAAGCAATCAGCCCCAGCATTTT